Each of the 26 T cell receptor beta chains below was sequenced from the same sample in a study of cytomegalovirus exposure and HLA in healthy donors. Researchers ran the PCR with 60 Vbeta and 13 Jbeta primers. Produced via immunoSEQ multiplex PCR; TCRdb's table is partial and in-frame only. This sample has about 93,000 clones, with about 66% found just once. The material sequenced was PBMCs. These TCRs come from a boy younger than 18 in good health and CMV-seropositive.

The chain uses TRBV21-1 and TRBJ1-1; the table's D call of TRBD1 was not tested on the DNA. TRBV21-1 is a documented pseudogene. The CDR3 contains 16 residues. In DNA, the CDR3 is TGTGCCAGCAGCAAAGCCCACCCTGACAGGAACACTGAAGCTTTCTTT. As protein: CASSKAHPDRNTEAFF.

The chain joins TRBV5-6 to TRBJ2-3; D is unclear. Germline V gives CDR1 SGHDT, CDR2 YYEEEE. V was pared by 0 bases and J by 0 bases, with 11 bases between. The CDR3 is 16 residues long. The CDR3 protein is CASSLGASTSTDTQYF. CDR3 sequence (DNA): TGTGCCAGCAGCTTGGGGGCGTCTACTAGCACAGATACGCAGTATTTT.

This clone has just one count. The chain couples TRBV7-2 to TRBJ2-7; possibly TRBD1 for D (7 bases). The CDR3 loop spans 15 amino acids. Between the trimmed V and J ends, which lost 0 bases and 4 bases, there was a span of 13 bases. Germline V CDR1 and CDR2: SGHTA, FQGNSA. CDR3 residues: CASSLAQGGTYEQYF. CDR3 DNA sequence: TGTGCCAGCAGCTTAGCTCAGGGGGGTACATACGAGCAGTACTTC.

This clone was counted between two and nine times. The J gene is TRBJ2-6, the V gene TRBV14; D unresolved. CDR1 and CDR2 (germline): SGHDN, FVKESK. CDR3 length: 15 residues. With 6 bases removed from V and 0 bases from J, the gap between germline ends came to 9 bases. The CDR3 coding sequence is TGTGCCAGCAGTATCCAGAACTCTGGGGCCAACGTCCTGACTTTC. It translates to CASSIQNSGANVLTF.

The chain links TRBV5-6 to TRBJ1-2; possibly TRBD1 for D (5 bases). There are 14 residues in the CDR3. V shed 4 bases and J shed 1 base, with 11 bases lying between them. Per the germline V gene, CDR1 is SGHDT and CDR2 is YYEEEE. The CDR3 sequence is CASSPVGGNYGYTF. The DNA for the CDR3 is TGTGCCAGCAGCCCGGTCGGGGGTAACTATGGCTACACCTTC. Full variable domain (rest looked up from reference TRBV5-6 and TRBJ1-2): DAGVTQSPTHLIKTRGQQVTLRCSPKSGHDTVSWYQQALGQGPQFIFQYYEEEERQRGNFPDRFSGHQFPNYSSELNVNALLLGDSALYLCASSPVGGNYGYTFGSGTRLTVV.

The chain carries TRBV19 and TRBJ1-5; 8 positions agree with TRBD1. The length of the CDR3 is 13 residues. With 5 bases clipped from V and 5 bases from J, the junction kept 2 bases outside the gene matches. Germline V gene data show CDR1 as LNHDA and CDR2 as SQIVND (reference sequence). In nucleotides, the CDR3 is TGTGCCAGTAGTGGACAGGGCTATCAGCCCCAGCATTTT. This encodes CASSGQGYQPQHF.

This rearrangement joins TRBV5-6 to TRBJ2-7; 7 positions match TRBD1. The V gene end was trimmed by 4 bases and the J gene end by 6 bases; junction bases not matched to a gene: 16. This CDR3 is 16 amino acids long. The germline V gene encodes CDR1 SGHDT and CDR2 YYEEEE. The CDR3 region has the DNA TGTGCCAGCAGCCTACGGACAGGAGCCGTAGTACGCGAGCAGTACTTC. Residues: CASSLRTGAVVREQYF.

Only a few counts were recorded for this clone. The chain recombines TRBV7-2 with TRBJ2-7, with 8 bases fitting TRBD1. Per germline, CDR1 SGHTA and CDR2 FQGNSA. The CDR3 length is 15 residues. J gave up 3 bases and V 4 bases, and 8 bases lay outside the gene matches. CDR3 protein: CASSSERTGIYEQYF. In DNA, the CDR3 is TGTGCCAGCAGCTCGGAACGGACAGGGATCTACGAGCAGTACTTC.

The rearrangement uses TRBV4-3 and TRBJ2-1, with TRBD2 identical over 12 bases. The V gene's germline CDR1 is LGHNA and CDR2 YSLEER. Trimming took 0 bases from V and 2 from J; bases not matched to a gene: 5. This CDR3 has 18 residues. The CDR3 reads CASSQEPLAGGPYNEQFF. CDR3 sequence (DNA): TGCGCCAGCAGCCAAGAACCACTAGCGGGAGGCCCCTACAATGAGCAGTTCTTC.

The chain joins TRBV18 to TRBJ2-7; TRBD1 agrees at 7 bases. The germline gives CDR1 KGHSH, CDR2 LQKENI. CDR3 size: 15 residues. J lost 1 base, V lost 2 bases, and 5 bases had no gene match. As DNA, the CDR3 is TGTGCCAGCTCACCAAGGGACAGCCCGTCCTACGAGCAGTACTTC. Amino acid sequence: CASSPRDSPSYEQYF. Using reference TRBV18 and TRBJ2-7 for the parts outside the CDR3, the full variable domain is NAGVMQNPRHLVRRRGQEARLRCSPMKGHSHVYWYRQLPEEGLKFMVYLQKENIIDESGMPKERFSAEFPKEGPSILRIQQVVRGDSAAYFCASSPRDSPSYEQYFGPGTRLTVT.

The gene calls are TRBV18 and TRBJ1-2; D is perhaps TRBD1 (6 bases). V lost 4 bases to trimming and J lost 0 bases, with 21 bases between them. Germline lookup yields CDR1 KGHSH and CDR2 LQKENI. The CDR3 has 18 residues. The CDR3 region is CASSLMGVRGGTNYGYTF. In DNA, the CDR3 is TGTGCCAGCTCACTCATGGGGGTTCGAGGGGGAACTAACTATGGCTACACCTTC. Full variable domain (missing parts from reference TRBV18 and TRBJ1-2): NAGVMQNPRHLVRRRGQEARLRCSPMKGHSHVYWYRQLPEEGLKFMVYLQKENIIDESGMPKERFSAEFPKEGPSILRIQQVVRGDSAAYFCASSLMGVRGGTNYGYTFGSGTRLTVV.

This clone was detected once. The genes are TRBV7-3 and TRBJ2-3, with TRBD2 identical over 11 bases. This CDR3 is built from 14 residues. CDR1 SGHTA and CDR2 FQGTGA come from the germline V gene. Losses at the gene ends were 5 bases for V and 5 bases for J; bases not matched to a gene: 3. CDR3 sequence: CASSLTSGRDTQYF. The CDR3 region has the DNA TGTGCCAGCAGCCTTACTAGCGGGAGAGATACGCAGTATTTT.

The chain carries TRBV20-1 and TRBJ1-4; D may be TRBD1 (5 bases). Trimming took 6 bases from V and 6 from J, leaving 8 bases between them. Germline V gives CDR1 DFQATT, CDR2 SNEGSKA (reference sequence). The CDR3 extends over 11 amino acids. Here the CDR3 reads CSAGAHEKLFF. The CDR3 region has the DNA TGCAGTGCAGGGGCCCATGAAAAACTGTTTTTT.

The chain uses TRBV10-2 and TRBJ1-1, with 7 positions matching TRBD1. The V and J ends lost 8 bases and 4 bases, in that order; junction bases with no gene match: 10. Germline-derived CDR1 and CDR2 are WSHSY and SAAADI. There are 14 residues in the CDR3. CDR3 in amino acids: CASRDREKGTEAFF. The CDR3 region has the DNA TGCGCCAGCCGCGACAGGGAAAAGGGCACTGAAGCTTTCTTT.

This clone came up a few times. This chain joins TRBV7-2 and TRBJ2-7; 10 bases align to TRBD1. J was trimmed by 6 bases and V by 4 bases; bases with no gene match: 6. The length of the CDR3 is 14 residues. Germline CDR1 SGHTA, CDR2 FQGNSA. The CDR3 region is CASSWGQGMGEQYF. The CDR3 region has the DNA TGTGCCAGCAGCTGGGGACAGGGGATGGGCGAGCAGTACTTC. Supplemented by reference TRBV7-2 and TRBJ2-7, the full variable domain reads GAGVSQSPSNKVTEKGKDVELRCDPISGHTALYWYRQSLGQGLEFLIYFQGNSAPDKSGLPSDRFSAERTGGSVSTLTIQRTQQEDSAVYLCASSWGQGMGEQYFGPGTRLTVT.

This rearrangement joins TRBV29-1 to TRBJ2-3, with 11 bases identical to TRBD1. The CDR3 loop spans 13 amino acids. J gave up 4 bases and V 7 bases, and 4 bases lay outside the gene matches. Germline lookup yields CDR1 SQVTM and CDR2 ANQGSEA. CDR3 sequence: CSGGQGAADTQYF. CDR3 coding DNA: TGCAGCGGCGGACAGGGGGCTGCAGATACGCAGTATTTT.

This clone was counted only a few times. The chain recombines TRBV5-4 with TRBJ2-7, with TRBD2 identical over 9 bases. The CDR3 extends over 14 amino acids. Germline trimming cut 3 bases from V and 4 bases from J; bases unmatched to any gene: 5. Germline V gene data show CDR1 as SGHNT and CDR2 as YYREEE (reference sequence). Here the CDR3 DNA reads TGTGCCAGCAGCTCCAGCGGGAGGTTGTACGAGCAGTACTTC. Protein: CASSSSGRLYEQYF.

V and J are TRBV27 and TRBJ2-3, with TRBD2 matching 13 bases. Trimming at V came to 4 bases and at J to 3 bases, leaving 4 bases not matched to a gene. This CDR3 comprises 16 residues. Looked up from germline, CDR1 is MNHEY and CDR2 is SMNVEV (reference sequence). CDR3 sequence (DNA): TGTGCCAGCAGTTCCGGGACTAGCGGGACTACAGATACGCAGTATTTT. Translation gives CASSSGTSGTTDTQYF.

The rearrangement joins TRBV13 to TRBJ2-7, with 11 positions matching TRBD1. Germline values: CDR1 PRHDT, CDR2 FYEKMQ (reference sequence). V trimming: 3 bases; J trimming: 3 bases; junction bases outside the gene matches: 7. CDR3 length: 16 amino acids. The CDR3 DNA is TGTGCCAGCAGCTTTTTGGGACAGGGGGTCAACTACGAGCAGTACTTC. This translates into CASSFLGQGVNYEQYF.

The chain combines TRBV5-1 with TRBJ1-2, with 8 bases fitting TRBD1. The V gene's germline CDR1 is SGHRS and CDR2 YFSETQ. V was pared by 2 bases and J by 8 bases, with 23 bases of the junction left unmatched. The CDR3 contains 19 residues. CDR3 nucleotide sequence: TGCGCCAGCAGCTTTAAGGCGGTTCAGGGACAGGAGGTTGTCGGCGGCTACACCTTC. Protein product: CASSFKAVQGQEVVGGYTF.

This chain connects TRBV7-8 to TRBJ2-5; 9 positions agree with TRBD2. The germline V gene encodes CDR1 SGHVS and CDR2 FQNEAQ. Trimming took 5 bases from V and 2 from J; bases not matched to a gene: 15. The CDR3 contains 18 residues. CDR3 sequence reads: CASSPRAGLAGPQETQYF. The CDR3 region has the DNA TGTGCCAGCAGCCCCCGTGCGGGTCTAGCGGGGCCACAAGAGACCCAGTACTTC.

This clone has only a few counts. This chain uses TRBV6-5 with TRBJ1-4; no firm D call. The CDR3 has 15 residues. The germline V gene encodes CDR1 MNHEY and CDR2 SVGAGI. V was pared by 6 bases and J by 4 bases, with 15 bases between. The CDR3 spells CASRTVNQVNEKLFF. DNA of the CDR3: TGTGCCAGCAGGACGGTAAACCAGGTTAATGAAAAACTGTTTTTT.

The chain has TRBV7-2 and TRBJ2-7; 13 bases fit TRBD2. Trimming at V came to 5 bases and at J to 3 bases, leaving 10 bases not matched to a gene. Germline lookup yields CDR1 SGHTA and CDR2 FQGNSA. This CDR3 contains 17 residues. The CDR3 region is CASSPWGWTSGGYEQYF. Here the CDR3 DNA reads TGTGCCAGCAGCCCCTGGGGTTGGACTAGCGGGGGCTACGAGCAGTACTTC.

This clone came up a few times. The chain carries TRBV30 and TRBJ1-6; no definite D call. This CDR3 contains 16 residues. The ends were cut back, 0 bases at V and 5 bases at J, with 14 bases in the middle. CDR1 is GTSNPN, CDR2 SVGIG, per germline (reference sequence). CDR3 DNA: TGTGCCTGGAGTGTTTCTCCGGGATCTAATAATTCACCCCTCCACTTT. This sequence encodes CAWSVSPGSNNSPLHF. Drawing the rest from reference TRBV30 and TRBJ1-6, the complete variable domain is SQTIHQWPATLVQPVGSPLSLECTVEGTSNPNLYWYRQAAGRGLQLLFYSVGIGQISSEVPQNLSASRPQDRQFILSSKKLLLSDSGFYLCAWSVSPGSNNSPLHFGNGTRLTVT.

The rearrangement joins TRBV18 to TRBJ1-1; TRBD1 might be the D (6 bases). V lost 3 bases and J 0 bases, leaving 17 bases between the germline ends. This CDR3 is built from 17 residues. Germline V lookup: CDR1 KGHSH, CDR2 LQKENI. CDR3 coding DNA: TGTGCCAGCTCACCCCAGGCCAGGGGACCCCTGAACACTGAAGCTTTCTTT. Its protein product is CASSPQARGPLNTEAFF.

The chain recombines TRBV19 with TRBJ2-1, with 7 bases aligning to TRBD2. Germline CDR1 and CDR2: LNHDA and SQIVND (reference sequence). The CDR3 is 14 amino acids. The junction had 3 bases not matched to a gene; V was cut back by 6 bases and J by 1 base. In DNA form, the CDR3 reads TGTGCCAGTAGAACGGGAGGATCCTACAATGAGCAGTTCTTC. Its translation is CASRTGGSYNEQFF.